This T cell receptor (beta chain) was recorded in a study of OX40 agonist ivuxolimab in advanced cancers. General study results and limits: Researchers report that CD8+ T cells had, on average, more expanded clones than CD4+. The 0.1-3.0 mg/kg partial responders had among the lowest clonal expansion. Low normalized T-cell clonal expansion was additionally recorded for some nonresponders.

Systemic immunosuppression or a history of autoimmune disease excluded patients. Germline loops: CDR1 MNHEY, CDR2 SMNVEV (reference sequence). The V gene lost 5 bases and the J gene lost 2 bases, with 10 bases spanning the gap. This CDR3 contains 14 residues. About this clone: What it binds is unknown.

Some clones are missing from TCRdb's copy, which holds only in-frame ones; the method was immunoSEQ multiplex PCR. The sample contains tens of thousands of clones, approximately 91% of which appear only once. This chain links TRBV27 with TRBJ1-3; no clear D gene. The TCR comes from an adult with an advanced solid tumor such as melanoma, head and neck, liver or kidney cancer. Sequenced here: CD4+ or CD8+ T cells sorted from blood, sampled in a trial of the OX40 agonist ivuxolimab. CDR3 DNA: TGTGCCAGCAGTCCCGCAGGCACTGGAAACACCATATATTTT. It codes for CASSPAGTGNTIYF.